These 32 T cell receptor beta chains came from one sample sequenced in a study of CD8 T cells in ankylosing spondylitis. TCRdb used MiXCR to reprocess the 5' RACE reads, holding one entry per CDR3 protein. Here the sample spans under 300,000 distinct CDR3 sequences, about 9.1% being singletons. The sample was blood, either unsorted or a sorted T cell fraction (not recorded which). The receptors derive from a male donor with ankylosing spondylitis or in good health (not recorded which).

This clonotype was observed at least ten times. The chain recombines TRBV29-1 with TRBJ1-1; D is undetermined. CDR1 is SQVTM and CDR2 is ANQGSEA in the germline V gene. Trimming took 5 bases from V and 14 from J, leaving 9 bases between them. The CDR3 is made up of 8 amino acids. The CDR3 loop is CSVPPAFF. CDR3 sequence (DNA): TGCAGCGTTCCCCCGGCATTCTTT.

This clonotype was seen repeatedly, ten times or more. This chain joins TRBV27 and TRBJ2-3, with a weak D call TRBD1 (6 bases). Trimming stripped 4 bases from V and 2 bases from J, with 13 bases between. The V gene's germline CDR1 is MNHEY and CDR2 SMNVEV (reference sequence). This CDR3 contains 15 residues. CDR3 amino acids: CASSSLGQPTDTQYF. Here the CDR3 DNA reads TGTGCCAGCAGTTCCCTCGGACAGCCCACAGATACGCAGTATTTT.

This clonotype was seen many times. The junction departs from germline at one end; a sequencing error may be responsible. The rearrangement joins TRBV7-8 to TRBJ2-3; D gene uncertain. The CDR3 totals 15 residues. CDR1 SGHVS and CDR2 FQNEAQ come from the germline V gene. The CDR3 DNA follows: TGTGCCAGCAGCTTAGCTGAGGAGCGCACGGATACGCAGTATTTT. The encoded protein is CASSLAEERTDTQYF. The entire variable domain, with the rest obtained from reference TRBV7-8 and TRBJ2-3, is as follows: GAGVSQSPRYKVAKRGQDVALRCDPISGHVSLFWYQQALGQGPEFLTYFQNEAQLDKSGLPSDRFFAERPEGSVSTLKIQRTQQEDSAVYLCASSLAEERTDTQYFGPGTRLTVL.

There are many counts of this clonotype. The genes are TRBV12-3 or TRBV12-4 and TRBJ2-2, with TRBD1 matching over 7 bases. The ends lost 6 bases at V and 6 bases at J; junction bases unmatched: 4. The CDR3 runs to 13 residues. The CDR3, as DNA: TGTGCCAGCAGCCCACAGGGGTCCGGGGAGCTGTTTTTT. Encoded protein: CASSPQGSGELFF.

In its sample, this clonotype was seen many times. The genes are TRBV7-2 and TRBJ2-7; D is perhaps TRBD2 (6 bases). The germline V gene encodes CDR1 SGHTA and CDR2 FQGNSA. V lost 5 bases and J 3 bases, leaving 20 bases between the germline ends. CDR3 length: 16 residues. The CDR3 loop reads CASSKKGASASYEQYF. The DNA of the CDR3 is TGTGCCAGCAGCAAAAAGGGCGCTAGCGCGAGCTACGAGCAGTACTTC.

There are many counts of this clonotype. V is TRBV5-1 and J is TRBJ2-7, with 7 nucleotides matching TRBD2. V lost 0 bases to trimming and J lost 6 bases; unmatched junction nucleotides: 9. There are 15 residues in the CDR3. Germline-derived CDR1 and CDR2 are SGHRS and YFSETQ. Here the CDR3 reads CASSLGTSSWSEQYF. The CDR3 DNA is TGCGCCAGCAGCTTGGGGACTAGTAGTTGGAGCGAGCAGTACTTC. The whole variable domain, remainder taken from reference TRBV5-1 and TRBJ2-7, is KAGVTQTPRYLIKTRGQQVTLSCSPISGHRSVSWYQQTPGQGLQFLFEYFSETQRNKGNFPGRFSGRQFSNSRSEMNVSTLELGDSALYLCASSLGTSSWSEQYFGPGTRLTVT.

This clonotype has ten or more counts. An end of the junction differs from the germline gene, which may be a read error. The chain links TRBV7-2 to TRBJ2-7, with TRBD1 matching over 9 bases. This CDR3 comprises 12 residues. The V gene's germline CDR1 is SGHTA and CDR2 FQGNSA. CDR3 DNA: TGTGCCAGCAACTTACAGGGGGCCAAGCAGTACTTC. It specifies CASNLQGAKQYF.

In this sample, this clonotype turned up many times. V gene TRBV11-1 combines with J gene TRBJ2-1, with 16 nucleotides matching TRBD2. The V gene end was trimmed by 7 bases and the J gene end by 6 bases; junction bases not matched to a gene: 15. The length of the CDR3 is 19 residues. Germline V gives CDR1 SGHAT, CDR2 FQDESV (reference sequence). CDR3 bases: TGTGCCAGCAAATCCGGGACTAGCGGGAGGGCCGAGTCCCTCAATGAGCAGTTCTTC. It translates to CASKSGTSGRAESLNEQFF.

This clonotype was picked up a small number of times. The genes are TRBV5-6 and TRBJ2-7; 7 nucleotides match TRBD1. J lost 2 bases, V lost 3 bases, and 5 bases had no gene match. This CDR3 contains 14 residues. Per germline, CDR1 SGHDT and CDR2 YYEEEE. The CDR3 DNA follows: TGTGCCAGCAGCTGGGGACAGAAAACCTACGAGCAGTACTTC. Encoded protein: CASSWGQKTYEQYF.

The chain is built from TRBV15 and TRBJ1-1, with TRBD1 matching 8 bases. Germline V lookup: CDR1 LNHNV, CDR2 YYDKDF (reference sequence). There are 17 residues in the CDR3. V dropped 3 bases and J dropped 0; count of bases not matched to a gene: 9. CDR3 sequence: CATSRGIQGGVNTEAFF. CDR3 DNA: TGTGCCACCAGCAGGGGGATACAGGGGGGCGTGAACACTGAAGCTTTCTTT.

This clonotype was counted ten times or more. The CDR3 spells CASSLDLLTGEGEKLFF. DNA for the CDR3: TGTGCCAGCAGCTTAGATCTCTTGACAGGGGAAGGCGAAAAACTGTTTTTT. The chain carries TRBV11-2 and TRBJ1-4; 8 bases align to TRBD1. CDR3 length: 17 residues. Germline V gives CDR1 SGHAT, CDR2 FQNNGV. Trimming removed 0 bases from V and 8 bases from J; junction bases left unmatched: 11.

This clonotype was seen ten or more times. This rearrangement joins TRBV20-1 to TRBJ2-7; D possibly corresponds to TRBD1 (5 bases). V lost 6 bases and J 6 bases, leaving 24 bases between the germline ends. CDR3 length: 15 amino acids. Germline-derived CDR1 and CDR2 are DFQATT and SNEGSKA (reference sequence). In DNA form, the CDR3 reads TGCAGTGCCCAGAGCTTTGGGGCCCCCCTCTCCGAGCAGTACTTC. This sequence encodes CSAQSFGAPLSEQYF.

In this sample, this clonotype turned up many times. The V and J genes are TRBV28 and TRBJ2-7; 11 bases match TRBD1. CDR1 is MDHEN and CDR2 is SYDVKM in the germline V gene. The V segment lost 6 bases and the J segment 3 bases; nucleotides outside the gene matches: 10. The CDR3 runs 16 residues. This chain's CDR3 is CASSPLGQGAYYEQYF. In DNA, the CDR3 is TGTGCCAGCAGCCCCCTTGGACAGGGGGCTTACTACGAGCAGTACTTC.

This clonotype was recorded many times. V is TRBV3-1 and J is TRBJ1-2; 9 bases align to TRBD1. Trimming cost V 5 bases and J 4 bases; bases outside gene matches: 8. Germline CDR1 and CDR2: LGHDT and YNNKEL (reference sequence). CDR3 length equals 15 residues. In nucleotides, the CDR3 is TGTGCCAGCAGCTATCGGACAGGGGTCGGCTATGGCTACACCTTC. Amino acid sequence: CASSYRTGVGYGYTF. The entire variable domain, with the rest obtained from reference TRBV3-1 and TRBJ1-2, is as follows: DTAVSQTPKYLVTQMGNDKSIKCEQNLGHDTMYWYKQDSKKFLKIMFSYNNKELIINETVPNRFSPKSPDKAHLNLHINSLELGDSAVYFCASSYRTGVGYGYTFGSGTRLTVV.

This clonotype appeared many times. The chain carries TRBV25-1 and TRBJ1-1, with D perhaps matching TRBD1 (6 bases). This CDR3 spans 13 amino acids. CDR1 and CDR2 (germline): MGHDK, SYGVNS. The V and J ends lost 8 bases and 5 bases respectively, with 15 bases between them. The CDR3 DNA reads TGTGCCAGCGAAGAACAGGGAATGACTGAAGCTTTCTTT. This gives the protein CASEEQGMTEAFF.

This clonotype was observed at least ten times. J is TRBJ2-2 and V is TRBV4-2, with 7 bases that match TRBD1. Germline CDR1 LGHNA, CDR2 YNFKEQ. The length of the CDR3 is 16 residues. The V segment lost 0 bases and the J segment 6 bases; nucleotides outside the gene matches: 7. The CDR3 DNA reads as TGTGCCAGCAGCCAAGAACCCACAGGGGCGTCCGGGGAGCTGTTTTTT. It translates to CASSQEPTGASGELFF.

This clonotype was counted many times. CDR3 sequence: CSGEGTYNEQFF. The DNA of the CDR3 is TGCAGCGGGGAGGGGACTTACAATGAGCAGTTCTTC. The V and J genes are TRBV20-1 and TRBJ2-1; 7 bases match TRBD2. CDR1 DFQATT and CDR2 SNEGSKA come from the germline V gene (reference sequence). The CDR3 totals 12 residues.

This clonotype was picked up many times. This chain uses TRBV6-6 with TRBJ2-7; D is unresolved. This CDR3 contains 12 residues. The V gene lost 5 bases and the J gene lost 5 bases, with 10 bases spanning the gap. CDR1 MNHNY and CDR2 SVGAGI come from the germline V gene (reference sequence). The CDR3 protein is CASSSLADEQYF. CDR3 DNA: TGTGCCAGCAGTAGCCTCGCCGACGAGCAGTACTTC.

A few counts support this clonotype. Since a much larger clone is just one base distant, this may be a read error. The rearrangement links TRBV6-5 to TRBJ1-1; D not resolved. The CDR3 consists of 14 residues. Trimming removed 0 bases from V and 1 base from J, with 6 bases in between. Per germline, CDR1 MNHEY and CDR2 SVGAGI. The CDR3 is CASSYSTGNTEAFF. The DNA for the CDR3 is TGTGCCAGCAGTTACTCGACGGGGAACACTGAAGCTTTCTTT.

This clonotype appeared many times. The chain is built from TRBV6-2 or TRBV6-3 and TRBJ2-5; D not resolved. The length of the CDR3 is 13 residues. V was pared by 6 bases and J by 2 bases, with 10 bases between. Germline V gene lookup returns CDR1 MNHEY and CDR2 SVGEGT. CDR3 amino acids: CASRVWAQETQYF. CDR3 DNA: TGTGCCAGCAGAGTATGGGCGCAAGAGACCCAGTACTTC.

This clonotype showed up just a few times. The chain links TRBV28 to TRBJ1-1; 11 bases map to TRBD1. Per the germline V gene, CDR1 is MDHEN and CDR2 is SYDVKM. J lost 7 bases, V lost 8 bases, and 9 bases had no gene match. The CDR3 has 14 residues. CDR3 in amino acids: CASSYGDRGYEAFF. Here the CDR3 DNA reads TGTGCCAGCTCCTATGGGGACAGGGGGTATGAAGCTTTCTTT.

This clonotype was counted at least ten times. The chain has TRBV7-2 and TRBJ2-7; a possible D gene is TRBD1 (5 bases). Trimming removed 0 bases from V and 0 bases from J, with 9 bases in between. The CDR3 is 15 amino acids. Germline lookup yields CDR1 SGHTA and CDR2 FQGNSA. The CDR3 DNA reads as TGTGCCAGCAGCTTAGCGCGAGACAGCTCCTACGAGCAGTACTTC. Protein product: CASSLARDSSYEQYF.

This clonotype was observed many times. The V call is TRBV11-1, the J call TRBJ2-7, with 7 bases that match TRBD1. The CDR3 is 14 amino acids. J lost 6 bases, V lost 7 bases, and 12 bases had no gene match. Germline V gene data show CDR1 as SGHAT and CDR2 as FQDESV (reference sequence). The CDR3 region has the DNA TGTGCCAGCAACACGGGACAGTGGGCCTCCGAGCAGTACTTC. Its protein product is CASNTGQWASEQYF.

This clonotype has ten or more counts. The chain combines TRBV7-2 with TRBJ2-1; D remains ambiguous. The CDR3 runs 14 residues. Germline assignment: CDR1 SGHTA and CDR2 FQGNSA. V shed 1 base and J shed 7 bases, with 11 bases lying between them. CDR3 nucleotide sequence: TGTGCCAGCAGCTTAGTTTCGGGTGGAAATGAGCAGTTCTTC. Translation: CASSLVSGGNEQFF.

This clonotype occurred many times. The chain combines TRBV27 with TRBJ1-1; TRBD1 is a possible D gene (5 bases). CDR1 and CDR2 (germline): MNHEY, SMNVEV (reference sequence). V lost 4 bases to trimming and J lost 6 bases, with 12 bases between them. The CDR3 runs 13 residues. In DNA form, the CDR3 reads TGTGCCAGCAGTTATGGGGGTGTCGCTGAAGCTTTCTTT. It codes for CASSYGGVAEAFF.

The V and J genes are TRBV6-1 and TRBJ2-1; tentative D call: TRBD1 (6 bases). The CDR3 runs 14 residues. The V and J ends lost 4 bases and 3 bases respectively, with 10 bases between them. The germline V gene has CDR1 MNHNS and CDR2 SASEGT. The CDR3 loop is CASSGTGYYNEQFF. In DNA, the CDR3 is TGTGCCAGCAGTGGAACAGGGTACTACAATGAGCAGTTCTTC.

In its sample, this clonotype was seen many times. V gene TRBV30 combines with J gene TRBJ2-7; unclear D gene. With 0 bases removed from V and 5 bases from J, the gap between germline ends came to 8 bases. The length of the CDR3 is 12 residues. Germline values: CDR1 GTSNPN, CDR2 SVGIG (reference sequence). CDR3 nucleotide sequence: TGTGCCTGGAGTGTAACCATCGACGAGCAGTACTTC. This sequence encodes CAWSVTIDEQYF.

CDR3 loop: CASSLTRTSGNEQFF. DNA of the CDR3: TGTGCCAGCAGCCTAACACGGACTAGCGGCAATGAGCAGTTCTTC. This sequence joins TRBV7-2 and TRBJ2-1, with 10 bases fitting TRBD2. CDR1 SGHTA and CDR2 FQGNSA come from the germline V gene. With V trimmed by 5 bases and J by 6 bases, 7 bases remained unmatched. The CDR3 totals 15 residues.

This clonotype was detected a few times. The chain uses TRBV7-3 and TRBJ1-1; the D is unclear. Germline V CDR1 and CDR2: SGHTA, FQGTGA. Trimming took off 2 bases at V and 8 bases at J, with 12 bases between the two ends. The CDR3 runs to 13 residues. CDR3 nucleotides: TGTGCCAGCAGCTTAGGGGAGAGATCGGAAGCTTTCTTT. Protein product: CASSLGERSEAFF.

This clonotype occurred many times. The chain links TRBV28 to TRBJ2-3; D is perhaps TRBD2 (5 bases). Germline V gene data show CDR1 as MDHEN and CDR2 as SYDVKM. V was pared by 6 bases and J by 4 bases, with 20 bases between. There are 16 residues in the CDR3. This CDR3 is CASSPSHPPGSDTQYF. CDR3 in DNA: TGTGCCAGCAGCCCTTCCCATCCCCCGGGGTCAGATACGCAGTATTTT.

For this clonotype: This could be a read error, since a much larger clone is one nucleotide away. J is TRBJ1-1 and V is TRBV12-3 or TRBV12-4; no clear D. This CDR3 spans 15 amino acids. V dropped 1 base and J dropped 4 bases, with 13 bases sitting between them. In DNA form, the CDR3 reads TGTGCCAGCAGTTTAGACAACCAGATGAGCACTGAAGCTTTCTTT. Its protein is CASSLDNQMSTEAFF.

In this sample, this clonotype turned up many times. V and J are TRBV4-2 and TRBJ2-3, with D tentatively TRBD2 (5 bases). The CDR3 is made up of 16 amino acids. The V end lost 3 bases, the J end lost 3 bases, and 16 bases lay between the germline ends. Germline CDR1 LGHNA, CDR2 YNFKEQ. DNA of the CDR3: TGTGCCAGCAGCCAGGAGGCCGGAAGGGCGACAGATACGCAGTATTTT. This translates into CASSQEAGRATDTQYF.